These 5 T cell receptor beta chains were sequenced from one sample in a study of identifying expanded T cells in peripheral blood. The repertoire was sequenced with immunoSEQ multiplex PCR; TCRdb's copy has only in-frame clones and lacks some. Here the sample spans 130,000 or so clones, about four fifths being singletons. Sequenced input: blood. Receptors were obtained from a person aged 18 to 70 in good health.

The chain uses TRBV14 and TRBJ2-2; tentative D call: TRBD1 (5 bases). The CDR3 extends over 14 amino acids. The ends were cut back, 7 bases at V and 5 bases at J, with 14 bases in the middle. Germline CDR1 SGHDN, CDR2 FVKESK. In DNA, the CDR3 is TGTGCCAGCAAGGGGCCACATGCAACCGGGGAGCTGTTTTTT. This translates into CASKGPHATGELFF.

The gene calls are TRBV11-1 and TRBJ1-2; D is possibly TRBD1 (6 bases). The CDR3 covers 16 residues. Per the germline V gene, CDR1 is SGHAT and CDR2 is FQDESV (reference sequence). The V and J ends lost 5 bases and 3 bases respectively, with 19 bases between them. CDR3 region: CASSPRHSGAHYGYTF. DNA of the CDR3: TGTGCCAGCAGCCCACGACACTCAGGGGCCCACTATGGCTACACCTTC.

This clone was counted a single time. This CDR3 reads CASNTGGNSPLHF. CDR3 in DNA: TGTGCCAGCAATACCGGGGGGAATTCACCCCTCCACTTT. This chain links TRBV6-6 with TRBJ1-6; D might be TRBD1 (5 bases). V lost 7 bases to trimming and J lost 7 bases, with 11 bases between them. The germline gives CDR1 MNHNY, CDR2 SVGAGI (reference sequence). The CDR3 extends over 13 amino acids.

The J gene is TRBJ2-7, the V gene TRBV2; the D gene is possibly TRBD1 (6 bases). This CDR3 has 18 residues. Germline V gene lookup returns CDR1 SNHLY and CDR2 FYNNEI. V gave up 5 bases and J gave up 3 bases, with 26 bases separating them. The CDR3: CASSHRISTGTNYYEQYF. CDR3 nucleotide sequence: TGTGCCAGCAGTCACAGGATCTCGACAGGAACCAACTACTACGAGCAGTACTTC.

The rearrangement uses TRBV7-2 and TRBJ1-1, with 7 positions matching TRBD1. V was pared by 6 bases and J by 10 bases, with 8 bases of the junction left unmatched. This CDR3 has 12 residues. Germline V gives CDR1 SGHTA, CDR2 FQGNSA. CDR3 sequence: CASRGRGQRAFF. DNA of the CDR3: TGTGCCAGCAGAGGTCGGGGACAGAGAGCTTTCTTT.